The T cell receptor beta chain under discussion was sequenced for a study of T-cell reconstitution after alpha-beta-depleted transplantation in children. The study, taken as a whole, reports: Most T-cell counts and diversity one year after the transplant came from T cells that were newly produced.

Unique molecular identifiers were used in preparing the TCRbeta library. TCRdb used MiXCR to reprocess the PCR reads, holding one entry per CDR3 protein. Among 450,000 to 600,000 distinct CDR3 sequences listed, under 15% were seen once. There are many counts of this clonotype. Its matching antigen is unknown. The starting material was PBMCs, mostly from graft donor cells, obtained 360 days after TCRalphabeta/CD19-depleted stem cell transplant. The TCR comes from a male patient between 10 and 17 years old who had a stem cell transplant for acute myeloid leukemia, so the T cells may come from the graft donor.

The CDR3: CSARWTSGTDTQYF. The CDR3 DNA is TGCAGTGCTAGGTGGACTAGCGGAACAGATACGCAGTATTTT. The rearrangement joins TRBV20-1 to TRBJ2-3, with TRBD2 matching over 10 bases. Germline V CDR1 and CDR2: DFQATT, SNEGSKA (reference sequence). The CDR3 runs 14 residues. Germline trimming cut 3 bases from V and 3 bases from J; bases unmatched to any gene: 3.